The clone carrying this T cell receptor beta chain was found once. The data were obtained in a study of blood T cell repertoires in COVID-19. The length of the CDR3 is 10 residues. V was cut by 3 bases and J by 7 bases, with 7 bases left in between. CDR1 is DFQATT and CDR2 is SNEGSKA in the germline V gene (reference sequence). Authors' processing steps: From reference gene primer amplification, estimates of nucleated cell counts were derived. The protocol was immunoSEQ multiplex PCR, while the TCRdb copy is restricted to in-frame clones and leaves out a portion. The DNA gave D and trimming, while V, J and clone size come from that table. The sample holds under 300,000 clones; over 65% are singletons and the top ten take 2.5% to 4%.

The specimen sequenced was peripheral blood. This sequence was found in a woman older than 75 with acute or convalescent COVID-19. The chain carries TRBV20-1 and TRBJ2-7; no reliable D call. The CDR3 here is CSARAEEQYF. In DNA form, the CDR3 reads TGCAGTGCTAGGGCCGAAGAGCAGTACTTC.